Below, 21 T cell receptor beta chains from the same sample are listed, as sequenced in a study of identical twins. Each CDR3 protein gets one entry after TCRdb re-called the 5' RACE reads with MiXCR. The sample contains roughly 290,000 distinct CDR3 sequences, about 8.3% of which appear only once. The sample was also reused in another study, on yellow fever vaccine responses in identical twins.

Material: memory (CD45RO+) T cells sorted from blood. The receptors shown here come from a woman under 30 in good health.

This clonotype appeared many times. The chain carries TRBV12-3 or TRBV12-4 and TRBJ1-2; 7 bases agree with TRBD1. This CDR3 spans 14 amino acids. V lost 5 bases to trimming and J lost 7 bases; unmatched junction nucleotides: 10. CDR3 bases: TGTGCCAGCAGTCGGATTCAGGGGGAAGGTGGCTACACCTTC. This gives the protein CASSRIQGEGGYTF.

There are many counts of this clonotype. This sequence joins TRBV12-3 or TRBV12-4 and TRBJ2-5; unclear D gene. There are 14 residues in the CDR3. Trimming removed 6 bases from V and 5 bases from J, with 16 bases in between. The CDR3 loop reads CASSDEKVTETQYF. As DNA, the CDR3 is TGTGCCAGCAGCGATGAAAAGGTGACGGAGACCCAGTACTTC.

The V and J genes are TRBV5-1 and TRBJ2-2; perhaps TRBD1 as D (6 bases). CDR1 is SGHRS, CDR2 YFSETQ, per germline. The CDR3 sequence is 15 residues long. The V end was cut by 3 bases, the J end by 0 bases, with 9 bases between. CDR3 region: CASSYDRPNTGELFF. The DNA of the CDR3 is TGCGCCAGCAGCTACGACAGGCCGAACACCGGGGAGCTGTTTTTT.

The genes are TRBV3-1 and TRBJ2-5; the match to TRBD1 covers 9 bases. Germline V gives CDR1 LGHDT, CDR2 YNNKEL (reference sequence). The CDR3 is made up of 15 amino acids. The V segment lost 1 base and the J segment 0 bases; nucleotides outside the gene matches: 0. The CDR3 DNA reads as TGTGCCAGCAGCCAAGGGACAGGGGACCAAGAGACCCAGTACTTC. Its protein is CASSQGTGDQETQYF.

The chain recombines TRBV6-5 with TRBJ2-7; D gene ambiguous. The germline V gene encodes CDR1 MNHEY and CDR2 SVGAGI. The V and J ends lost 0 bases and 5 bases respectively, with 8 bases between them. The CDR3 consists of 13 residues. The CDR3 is CASSYSPRHEQYF. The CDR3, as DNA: TGTGCCAGCAGTTACTCCCCCCGGCACGAGCAGTACTTC.

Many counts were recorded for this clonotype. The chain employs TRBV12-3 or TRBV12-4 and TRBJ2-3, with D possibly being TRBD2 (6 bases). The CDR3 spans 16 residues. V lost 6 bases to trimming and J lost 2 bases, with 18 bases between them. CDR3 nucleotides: TGTGCCAGCAGCCCAAGAGGTAGCGGACCCACAGATACGCAGTATTTT. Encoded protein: CASSPRGSGPTDTQYF.

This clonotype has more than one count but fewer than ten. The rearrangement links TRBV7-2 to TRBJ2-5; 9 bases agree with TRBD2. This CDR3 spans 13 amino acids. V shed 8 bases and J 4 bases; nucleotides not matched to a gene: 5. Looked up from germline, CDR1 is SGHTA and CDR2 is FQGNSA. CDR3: CASAGGEGETQYF. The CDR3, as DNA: TGTGCCAGCGCGGGGGGGGAAGGAGAGACCCAGTACTTC. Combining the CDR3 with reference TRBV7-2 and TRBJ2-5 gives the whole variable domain GAGVSQSPSNKVTEKGKDVELRCDPISGHTALYWYRQSLGQGLEFLIYFQGNSAPDKSGLPSDRFSAERTGGSVSTLTIQRTQQEDSAVYLCASAGGEGETQYFGPGTRLLVL.

The CDR3 is CASSLPGQGASNEQFF. The DNA of the CDR3 is TGTGCCAGCAGTCTACCGGGACAGGGGGCGAGCAATGAGCAGTTCTTC. The chain has TRBV6-5 and TRBJ2-1; the match to TRBD1 covers 12 bases. CDR3 length equals 16 residues. Germline CDR1 is MNHEY and CDR2 is SVGAGI. The V segment lost 5 bases and the J segment 6 bases; nucleotides outside the gene matches: 8.

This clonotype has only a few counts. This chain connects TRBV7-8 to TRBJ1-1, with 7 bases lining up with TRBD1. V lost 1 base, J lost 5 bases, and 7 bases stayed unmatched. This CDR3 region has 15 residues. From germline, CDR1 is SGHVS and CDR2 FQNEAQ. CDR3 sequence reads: CASSLVSAGGTEAFF. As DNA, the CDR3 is TGTGCCAGCAGCTTAGTGTCGGCAGGGGGTACTGAAGCTTTCTTT. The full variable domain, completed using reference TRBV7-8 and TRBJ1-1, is GAGVSQSPRYKVAKRGQDVALRCDPISGHVSLFWYQQALGQGPEFLTYFQNEAQLDKSGLPSDRFFAERPEGSVSTLKIQRTQQEDSAVYLCASSLVSAGGTEAFFGQGTRLTVV.

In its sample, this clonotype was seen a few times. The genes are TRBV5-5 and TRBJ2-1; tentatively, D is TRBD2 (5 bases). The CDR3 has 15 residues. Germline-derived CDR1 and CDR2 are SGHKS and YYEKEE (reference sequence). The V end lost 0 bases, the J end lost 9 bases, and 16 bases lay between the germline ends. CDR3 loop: CASSLGDATGIEQFF. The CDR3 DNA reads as TGTGCCAGCAGCTTGGGTGACGCAACCGGGATTGAGCAGTTCTTC.

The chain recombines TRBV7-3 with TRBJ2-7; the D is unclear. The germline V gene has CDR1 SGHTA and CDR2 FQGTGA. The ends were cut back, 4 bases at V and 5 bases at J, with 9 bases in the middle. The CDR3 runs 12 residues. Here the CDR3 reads CASSSERNEQYF. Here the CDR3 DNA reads TGTGCCAGCAGCTCCGAACGAAACGAGCAGTACTTC.

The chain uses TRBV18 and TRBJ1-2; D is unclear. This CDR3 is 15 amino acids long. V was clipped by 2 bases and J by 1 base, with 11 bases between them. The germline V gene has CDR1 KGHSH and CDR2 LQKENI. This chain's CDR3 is CASSPSFSHNYGYTF. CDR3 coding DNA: TGTGCCAGCTCACCATCCTTCAGCCATAACTATGGCTACACCTTC.

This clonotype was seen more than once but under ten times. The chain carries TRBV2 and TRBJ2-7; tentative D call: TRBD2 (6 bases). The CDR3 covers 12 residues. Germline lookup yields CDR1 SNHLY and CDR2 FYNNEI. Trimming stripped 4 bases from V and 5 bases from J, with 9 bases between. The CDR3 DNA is TGTGCCAGCAGTGCGCGGGGTAACGAGCAGTACGTC. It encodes CASSARGNEQYV.

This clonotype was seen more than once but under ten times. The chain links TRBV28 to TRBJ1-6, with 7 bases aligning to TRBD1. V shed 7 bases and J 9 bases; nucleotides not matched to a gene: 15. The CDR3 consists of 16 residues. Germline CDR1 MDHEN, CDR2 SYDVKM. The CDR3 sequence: CASTSDREFSTSPLHF. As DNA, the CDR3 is TGTGCCAGCACTTCAGACAGGGAATTTTCGACTTCACCCCTCCACTTT.

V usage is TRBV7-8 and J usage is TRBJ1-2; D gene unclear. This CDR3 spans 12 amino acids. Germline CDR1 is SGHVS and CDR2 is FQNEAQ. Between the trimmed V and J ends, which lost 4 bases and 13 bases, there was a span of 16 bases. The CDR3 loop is CASSSLAEMATF. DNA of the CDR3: TGTGCCAGCAGCTCATTAGCTGAGATGGCCACCTTC.

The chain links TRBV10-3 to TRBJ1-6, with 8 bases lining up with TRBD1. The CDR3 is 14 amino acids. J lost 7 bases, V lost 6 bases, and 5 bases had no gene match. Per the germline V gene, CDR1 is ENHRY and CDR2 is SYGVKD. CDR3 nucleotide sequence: TGTGCCATCAGGGAGGACAGGGTGAATTCACCCCTCCACTTT. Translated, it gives CAIREDRVNSPLHF.

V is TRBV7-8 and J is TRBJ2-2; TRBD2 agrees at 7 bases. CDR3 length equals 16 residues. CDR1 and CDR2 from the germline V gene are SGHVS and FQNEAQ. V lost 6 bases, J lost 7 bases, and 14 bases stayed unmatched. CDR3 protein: CASRNDPGLVHGELFF. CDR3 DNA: TGTGCCAGCAGAAACGACCCAGGACTAGTCCACGGGGAGCTGTTTTTT.

The CDR3 sequence is CASSVEGREETQYF. The CDR3 DNA follows: TGTGCCAGCAGCGTAGAGGGACGTGAAGAGACCCAGTACTTC. The chain uses TRBV9 and TRBJ2-5; D may correspond to TRBD1 or TRBD2 (5 bases each). Germline lookup yields CDR1 SGDLS and CDR2 YYNGEE. Trimming removed 0 bases at V and 3 bases at J, with 9 bases between. CDR3 size: 14 residues.

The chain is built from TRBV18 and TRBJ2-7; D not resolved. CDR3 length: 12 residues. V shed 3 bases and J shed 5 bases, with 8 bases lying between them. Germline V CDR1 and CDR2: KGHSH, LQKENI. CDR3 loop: CASSPSTDEQYF. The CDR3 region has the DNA TGTGCCAGCTCACCTAGTACCGACGAGCAGTACTTC.

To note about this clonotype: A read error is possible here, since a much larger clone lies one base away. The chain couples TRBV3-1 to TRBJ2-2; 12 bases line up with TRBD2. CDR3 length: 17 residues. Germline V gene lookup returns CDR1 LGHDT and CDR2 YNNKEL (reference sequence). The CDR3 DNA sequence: TGTGCCACCAGCCCGGGACTAGCGGGTAGTGGGATCGGGGAGCTGTTTTTT. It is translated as CATSPGLAGSGIGELFF. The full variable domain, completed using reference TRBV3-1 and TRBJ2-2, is DTAVSQTPKYLVTQMGNDKSIKCEQNLGHDTMYWYKQDSKKFLKIMFSYNNKELIINETVPNRFSPKSPDKAHLNLHINSLELGDSAVYFCATSPGLAGSGIGELFFGEGSRLTVL.

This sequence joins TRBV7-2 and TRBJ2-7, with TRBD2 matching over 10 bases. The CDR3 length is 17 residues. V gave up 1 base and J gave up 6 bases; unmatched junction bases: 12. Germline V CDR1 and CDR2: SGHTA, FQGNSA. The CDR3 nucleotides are TGTGCCAGCAGCTTAGGAGGCTCAGCGGGGGGGCTGGTCGAGCAGTACGTC. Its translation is CASSLGGSAGGLVEQYV.